The clone carrying this T cell receptor beta chain has ten or more counts. Its antigen remains unknown. This specimen comes from a study of T-cell reconstitution after alpha-beta-depleted transplantation in children. Notes on the study in general: From newly produced T cells came most of the T-cell counts and diversity one year after transplant. Reportedly, only several hundred clones from non-depleted graft cells drove alpha-beta T-cell counts at about two months.

TCRbeta library construction was performed incorporating unique molecular identifiers. One entry per CDR3 protein, called by TCRdb with MiXCR from the PCR reads. The sample has over 200,000 distinct CDR3 sequences; about 8.4% are singletons. CDR3 size: 16 residues. Germline V gives CDR1 SQVTM, CDR2 ANQGSEA. J gave up 0 bases and V 6 bases, and 10 bases lay outside the gene matches. The chain is built from TRBV29-1 and TRBJ2-7; 11 nucleotides align to TRBD2. The source material was PBMCs, mostly from graft donor cells, sampled 360 days after TCRalphabeta/CD19-depleted stem cell transplant. The receptor was derived from a male patient aged 2-10 years who had a stem cell transplant for acute myeloid leukemia, so the T cells may come from the graft donor. This CDR3 is CSVGLAVAGVSYEQYF. The DNA for the CDR3 is TGCAGCGTGGGACTAGCGGTAGCGGGAGTCTCCTACGAGCAGTACTTC.